This T cell receptor (beta chain) was profiled in a study of Ad26.COV2.S vaccination and SARS-CoV-2 variants. TCRdb's table, derived via immunoSEQ multiplex PCR, lists solely in-frame clones and lacks some. The table lists about 410,000 clones, around 93% of them singletons, with more than 1.5% in the top ten. The V gene lost 1 base and the J gene lost 1 base, with 5 bases spanning the gap. Germline V gives CDR1 SGHTS, CDR2 YDEGEE. The CDR3 consists of 13 residues. In this sample, this clone turned up a few times. The treatment is: roughly 18 received Ad26.COV2.S at low or high dose, single or two shots; roughly five received placebo; per-sample allocation not given. Sampling occurred on day 63 after the first vaccine or placebo injection.

The rearrangement links TRBV5-8 to TRBJ1-1; D gene unclear. The sequence derives from a person aged 18-65 years who received the Ad26.COV2.S COVID-19 vaccine or a placebo. The sample was peripheral blood, taken in a trial of Ad26.COV2.S vaccine versus placebo. The DNA for the CDR3 is TGTGCCAGCAGCTTGTTCAGGAACACTGAAGCTTTCTTT. Translated, it gives CASSLFRNTEAFF.